The next 10 T cell receptor beta chains were all read from a single sample in a study of blood T cell repertoires in COVID-19. The protocol was immunoSEQ multiplex PCR, while the TCRdb copy is restricted to in-frame clones and leaves out a portion. The data hold 290,000 or so clones, with about 88% observed a single time. Sequenced sample: peripheral blood. These receptors originate from a man between 65 and 80 years old with acute or convalescent COVID-19.

The genes are TRBV28 and TRBJ2-5; 8 positions match TRBD2. The CDR3 runs to 14 residues. From germline, CDR1 is MDHEN and CDR2 SYDVKM. The V segment lost 6 bases and the J segment 5 bases; nucleotides outside the gene matches: 8. In DNA, the CDR3 is TGTGCCAGCAGGTCGAGCGGGAGTGGTGAGACCCAGTACTTC. Translated, it gives CASRSSGSGETQYF.

This clone was seen a single time. This rearrangement joins TRBV18 to TRBJ2-5; D possibly corresponds to TRBD2 (6 bases). The germline V and J ends were trimmed by 2 bases and 4 bases, with 20 bases remaining between them. The germline V gene encodes CDR1 KGHSH and CDR2 LQKENI. CDR3 size: 17 residues. Written as DNA, the CDR3 is TGTGCCAGCTCACCAGGGCTGGTCGGCGGGATCACAGAGACCCAGTACTTC. It specifies CASSPGLVGGITETQYF.

The chain has TRBV27 and TRBJ2-5; 10 nucleotides line up with TRBD1. V gave up 2 bases and J gave up 2 bases; unmatched junction bases: 2. This CDR3 region has 15 residues. From germline, CDR1 is MNHEY and CDR2 SMNVEV (reference sequence). CDR3 region: CASSLGDRGQETQYF. CDR3 nucleotides: TGTGCCAGCAGTTTAGGGGACAGGGGACAAGAGACCCAGTACTTC.

This chain connects TRBV6-5 to TRBJ1-4; possibly TRBD1 for D (6 bases). This CDR3 contains 14 residues. Germline V lookup: CDR1 MNHEY, CDR2 SVGAGI. V was cut by 6 bases and J by 7 bases, with 15 bases left in between. CDR3 nucleotides: TGTGCCAGCAGCGCACCGGGACACGGTGAAAAACTGTTTTTT. Protein product: CASSAPGHGEKLFF.

The rearrangement uses TRBV6-1 and TRBJ1-2, with D possibly matching TRBD1 (5 bases). Germline V gene data show CDR1 as MNHNS and CDR2 as SASEGT. The ends were cut back, 2 bases at V and 4 bases at J, with 14 bases in the middle. CDR3 size: 15 residues. The DNA for the CDR3 is TGTGCCAGCAGTGAACGAACACAGGCAGTCTATGGCTACACCTTC. Translating gives CASSERTQAVYGYTF.

A note on this clone: Other nucleotide sequences in the sample specify the same CDR3. The chain carries TRBV4-1 and TRBJ1-5; D is uncertain. The CDR3 covers 16 residues. CDR1 and CDR2 (germline): MGHRA, YSYEKL. Between the trimmed V and J ends, which lost 0 bases and 2 bases, there was a span of 11 bases. CDR3 sequence (DNA): TGCGCCAGCAGCCAAGATGGCGGAATTGGCAATCAGCCCCAGCATTTT. Protein product: CASSQDGGIGNQPQHF.

This clone was seen a few times. The CDR3 protein is CSVFRSGELFF. For the CDR3, the DNA is TGCAGCGTTTTCCGGTCCGGGGAGCTGTTTTTT. The chain has TRBV29-1 and TRBJ2-2; D is unresolved. Germline V gives CDR1 SQVTM, CDR2 ANQGSEA. This CDR3 has 11 residues. V was clipped by 5 bases and J by 6 bases, with 7 bases between them.

The chain joins TRBV28 to TRBJ1-5; TRBD1 matches at 9 bases. The junction had 9 bases not matched to a gene; V was cut back by 6 bases and J by 6 bases. Germline CDR1 reads MDHEN; CDR2 reads SYDVKM. The length of the CDR3 is 15 residues. The CDR3 DNA sequence: TGTGCCAGCAGCACCGGGACAGGGAGAATTCAGCCCCAGCATTTT. Its translation: CASSTGTGRIQPQHF.

This clone showed up just a few times. The chain has TRBV15 and TRBJ1-2, with D tentatively TRBD1 (5 bases). Deletions cut 4 bases from V and 3 bases from J, with 15 bases between. CDR1 and CDR2 from the germline V gene are LNHNV and YYDKDF (reference sequence). The CDR3 covers 15 residues. In DNA form, the CDR3 reads TGTGCCACCAGCATAAGGGGCGTCAGATACTATGGCTACACCTTC. This translates into CATSIRGVRYYGYTF.

The genes are TRBV2 and TRBJ2-5, with 8 bases that match TRBD2. CDR1 and CDR2 from the germline V gene are SNHLY and FYNNEI. V was pared by 4 bases and J by 10 bases, with 2 bases of the junction left unmatched. The CDR3 is made up of 11 amino acids. As DNA, the CDR3 is TGTGCCAGCAGTGCGGGGGGGCACCAGTACTTC. It yields the protein CASSAGGHQYF.